This T cell receptor beta chain emerged from a study of blood T cell repertoires in COVID-19. About the study: Samples came from the United States, Italy and Spain, spanning acute and convalescent COVID-19. Sample material is recorded as cDNA or gDNA derived from T cells, B-cell-depleted T cells, or PBMCs.

The V gene lost 7 bases and the J gene lost 3 bases, with 10 bases spanning the gap. The CDR3 has 14 amino acids. Germline-derived CDR1 and CDR2 are SNHLY and FYNNEI. As handled by the study authors: It was from reference gene primer amplification that nucleated cell counts were estimated. The table came from immunoSEQ multiplex PCR; TCRdb's copy has only in-frame clones and leaves some out. V and J calls and clone size are copied from that table; D and trimming were computed from the DNA. The table includes approximately 28,000 clones, 87% detected once. The chain couples TRBV2 to TRBJ1-6; D possibly corresponds to TRBD1 (5 bases). Sequencing was performed on peripheral blood. This sequence originates from a man between 60 and 75 years old with active COVID-19. The CDR3 DNA is TGTGCCAGCACTCAGACAGTCTATAATTCACCCCTCCACTTT. Its protein product is CASTQTVYNSPLHF.